This T cell receptor beta chain came from a study of T cells in Graves' hyperthyroidism and ophthalmopathy. Over 18 months, lack of ophthalmopathy progression marked Graves' hyperthyroidism as stable. RNA transcripts served as the template for amplifying TCR beta CDR3 regions. A set of HTBI primers served as the primers for a first-round RT-PCR of the TCR CDR3. TCRdb reprocessed the multiplex PCR reads with MiXCR, giving one entry per CDR3 protein. The sample shows 600,000 to 650,000 distinct CDR3 sequences, 15% to 20% of them seen only once. This clonotype has a handful of counts. Trimming left V 4 bases short and J 0 bases short, with 11 bases between. Germline CDR1 SGHRS, CDR2 YFSETQ. This CDR3 spans 16 amino acids.

The V and J genes are TRBV5-1 and TRBJ1-6, with D uncertain. The sequence derives from a woman in her thirties with Graves' hyperthyroidism. Material: blood. The CDR3 DNA follows: TGCGCCAGCAGCCGAACACAGAGCTCCTATAATTCACCCCTCCACTTT. Residues: CASSRTQSSYNSPLHF.